This note documents a single T cell receptor (beta chain) sequence. Its target is unknown. The data originate from a study of cytomegalovirus exposure and HLA in healthy donors. General study findings and limits: Sequences of the TCR beta chain were said to predict the HLA-A and HLA-B alleles of most subjects accurately. DRB1 showed the most TCR associations and HLA-C the fewest in a later analysis, as rates varied by HLA locus.

The PCR made use of 60 Vbeta and 13 Jbeta primers. Some clones are missing from TCRdb's copy, which holds only in-frame ones; the method was immunoSEQ multiplex PCR. The sample holds more than 95,000 clones; around two thirds are singletons and the top ten take 8% to 9.5%. This CDR3 has 13 residues. J lost 5 bases, V lost 3 bases, and 2 bases had no gene match. CDR1 SNHLY and CDR2 FYNNEI come from the germline V gene. The sequenced sample consisted of PBMCs. The chain combines TRBV2 with TRBJ2-3; 7 bases are a match to TRBD1. This clonotype originated in a woman between 40 and 55 years old in good health and CMV-seropositive. The DNA of the CDR3 is TGTGCCAGCAGTGACGGGACAGAAGATACGCAGTATTTT. The encoded protein is CASSDGTEDTQYF.